A single sample gave rise to the 30 T cell receptor beta chains below, sequenced in a study of T cell responses to AZD1222 COVID-19 vaccine. Generated by immunoSEQ multiplex PCR, the TCRdb table keeps only in-frame clones and is missing some. Of about 110,000 clones listed, roughly 87% are singletons. Material: peripheral blood, obtained on day 0 of MenACWY control vaccination. The receptors stem from an adult in good health.

The J gene is TRBJ2-7, the V gene TRBV10-3; D may correspond to TRBD1 or TRBD2 (6 bases each). This CDR3 region has 14 residues. V was cut by 10 bases and J by 4 bases, with 20 bases left in between. CDR1 and CDR2 from the germline V gene are ENHRY and SYGVKD. The chain's CDR3 is CATGRWGADYEQYF. CDR3 nucleotides: TGTGCCACGGGGCGATGGGGGGCGGATTACGAGCAGTACTTC.

V usage is TRBV7-3 and J usage is TRBJ2-3; D is unresolved. Germline CDR1 and CDR2: SGHTA and FQGTGA. The CDR3 consists of 12 residues. V was shortened by 3 bases and J by 5 bases, with 6 bases between the two germline ends. CDR3 DNA: TGTGCCAGCAGCTTCCTAGGAGATACGCAGTATTTT. This sequence encodes CASSFLGDTQYF. Combining the CDR3 with reference TRBV7-3 and TRBJ2-3 gives the whole variable domain GAGVSQTPSNKVTEKGKYVELRCDPISGHTALYWYRQSLGQGPEFLIYFQGTGAADDSGLPNDRFFAVRPEGSVSTLKIQRTERGDSAVYLCASSFLGDTQYFGPGTRLTVL.

The chain is built from TRBV20-1 and TRBJ2-5; D is unresolved. CDR1 and CDR2 (germline): DFQATT, SNEGSKA (reference sequence). CDR3 length equals 10 residues. The CDR3: CSLKFETQYF. In DNA form, the CDR3 reads TGCAGCCTTAAGTTTGAGACCCAGTACTTC.

This sequence joins TRBV6-6 and TRBJ1-6, with D possibly being TRBD1 (6 bases). The germline CDR1 and CDR2 sequences are MNHNY and SVGAGI (reference sequence). This CDR3 has 14 residues. Trimming left V 3 bases short and J 10 bases short, with 13 bases between. The DNA for the CDR3 is TGTGCCAGCAGTTATCCCGGACAGCAATCACCCCTCCACTTT. It yields the protein CASSYPGQQSPLHF.

This clone has a single count. V gene TRBV3-1 (or the pseudogene TRBV3-2) combines with J gene TRBJ1-1; D gene unclear. Germline V gene sequence: CDR1 LGHDT, CDR2 YNNKEL (reference sequence). Trimming removed 3 bases at V and 0 bases at J, with 2 bases between. The CDR3 is 12 amino acids. The DNA of the CDR3 is TGTGCCAGCAGCCACCTGAACACTGAAGCTTTCTTT. It yields the protein CASSHLNTEAFF.

This clone was recorded once. The chain joins TRBV4-3 to TRBJ2-7, with TRBD1 as a possible D gene (6 bases). Looked up from germline, CDR1 is LGHNA and CDR2 is YSLEER. The V and J ends lost 0 bases and 4 bases respectively, with 19 bases between them. The CDR3 is 17 residues long. The CDR3 coding sequence is TGCGCCAGCAGCCAAGATAATTCCCGGGACACCCCGTACGAGCAGTACTTC. Translation: CASSQDNSRDTPYEQYF.

This sequence joins TRBV28 and TRBJ1-6; weak D call: TRBD1 (5 bases). This CDR3 has 13 amino acids. V dropped 6 bases and J dropped 12 bases, with 15 bases sitting between them. In germline, CDR1 is MDHEN, CDR2 SYDVKM. CDR3 nucleotides: TGTGCCAGCAGACCGGACGGGACCATACCCCTCCACTTT. This translates into CASRPDGTIPLHF.

The gene calls are TRBV3-1 (or the pseudogene TRBV3-2) and TRBJ1-2, with 8 bases that match TRBD1. CDR1 LGHDT and CDR2 YNNKEL come from the germline V gene (reference sequence). Trimming at V came to 4 bases and at J to 4 bases, leaving 5 bases not matched to a gene. The CDR3 contains 14 residues. CDR3 region: CASSPSGTGYGYTF. DNA of the CDR3: TGTGCCAGCAGCCCCTCCGGGACAGGCTATGGCTACACCTTC.

The J gene is TRBJ2-2, the V gene TRBV6-5; D is possibly TRBD1 or TRBD2 (5 bases each). The V end was cut by 0 bases, the J end by 3 bases, with 8 bases between. The CDR3 sequence is 15 residues long. Germline loops: CDR1 MNHEY, CDR2 SVGAGI. This CDR3 is CASSYSGPDTGELFF. CDR3 bases: TGTGCCAGCAGTTACTCGGGACCAGACACCGGGGAGCTGTTTTTT.

The chain has TRBV7-2 and TRBJ1-1; 7 nucleotides agree with TRBD1. The germline CDR1 and CDR2 sequences are SGHTA and FQGNSA. V lost 5 bases and J lost 3; bases outside the gene matches: 9. This CDR3 spans 15 amino acids. The CDR3 is CASSPATGRDTEAFF. The DNA of the CDR3 is TGTGCCAGCAGCCCGGCGACAGGGAGGGACACTGAAGCTTTCTTT.

V and J are TRBV11-2 and TRBJ1-2; possibly TRBD1 for D (5 bases). Germline CDR1 reads SGHAT; CDR2 reads FQNNGV. This CDR3 spans 13 amino acids. Trimming removed 1 base from V and 7 bases from J, with 10 bases in between. DNA for the CDR3: TGTGCCAGCAGCTTAGGGGGCCCTTCTGGCTACACCTTC. Protein product: CASSLGGPSGYTF.

The chain employs TRBV7-8 and TRBJ2-3; the D gene is possibly TRBD2 (5 bases). Trimming pared 0 bases from V and 8 bases from J, leaving 15 bases between. Germline assignment: CDR1 SGHVS and CDR2 FQNEAQ. This CDR3 is 15 amino acids long. CDR3 loop: CASSLARTAPSTQYF. The CDR3 DNA reads as TGTGCCAGCAGCTTAGCCCGGACTGCGCCAAGTACGCAGTATTTT.

The chain is built from TRBV27 and TRBJ2-7; D might be TRBD1 or TRBD2, each matching 6 bases. The germline gives CDR1 MNHEY, CDR2 SMNVEV (reference sequence). This CDR3 has 13 amino acids. V was trimmed by 6 bases and J by 2 bases, leaving 11 bases between them. CDR3 residues: CASSQGRTYEQYF. In DNA, the CDR3 is TGTGCCAGCAGCCAGGGGAGGACCTACGAGCAGTACTTC.

This clone was detected only once. The chain couples TRBV6-1 to TRBJ1-1; 7 positions match TRBD1. This CDR3 has 14 residues. V was clipped by 5 bases and J by 0 bases; unmatched bases: 3. The germline V gene has CDR1 MNHNS and CDR2 SASEGT. CDR3 sequence: CASSSTGMNTEAFF. The DNA for the CDR3 is TGTGCCAGCAGTTCGACAGGGATGAACACTGAAGCTTTCTTT.

The V and J genes are TRBV9 and TRBJ1-2; D gene ambiguous. The CDR3 extends over 13 amino acids. Germline V gene data show CDR1 as SGDLS and CDR2 as YYNGEE. Deletions cut 0 bases from V and 2 bases from J, with 5 bases between. CDR3 amino acids: CASSVDVNYGYTF. CDR3 nucleotides: TGTGCCAGCAGCGTAGACGTGAACTATGGCTACACCTTC.

The gene calls are TRBV2 and TRBJ1-2; D gene unclear. The CDR3 is 11 residues long. Germline V gene lookup returns CDR1 SNHLY and CDR2 FYNNEI. V lost 4 bases and J 7 bases, leaving 7 bases between the germline ends. The CDR3 loop is CASSGQRGYTF. CDR3 coding DNA: TGTGCCAGCAGTGGTCAGCGTGGCTACACCTTC.

The rearrangement links TRBV5-6 to TRBJ1-6, with D possibly being TRBD1 (5 bases). The CDR3 has 15 amino acids. V lost 0 bases, J lost 3 bases, and 7 bases lay in between. Germline values: CDR1 SGHDT, CDR2 YYEEEE. This CDR3 reads CASSLDGGYNSPLHF. In DNA, the CDR3 is TGTGCCAGCAGCTTGGACGGGGGCTATAATTCACCCCTCCACTTT.

This chain connects TRBV5-1 to TRBJ2-2; 9 bases fit TRBD2. V trimming: 1 base; J trimming: 7 bases; junction bases outside the gene matches: 5. The CDR3 is made up of 15 amino acids. Germline V gene sequence: CDR1 SGHRS, CDR2 YFSETQ. The CDR3 DNA reads TGCGCCAGCAGCTTGCTAGCGGGGTCTGGCGGGGAGCTGTTTTTT. Translation gives CASSLLAGSGGELFF.

The CDR3 spells CASSPGPQRGDTQYF. The CDR3, as DNA: TGCGCCAGCAGCCCGGGACCGCAAAGAGGAGATACGCAGTATTTT. This sequence joins TRBV5-1 and TRBJ2-3; D may correspond to TRBD1 or TRBD2 (5 bases each). The germline V and J ends were trimmed by 4 bases and 5 bases, with 17 bases remaining between them. The CDR3 is 15 residues long. Germline CDR1 SGHRS, CDR2 YFSETQ.

This chain connects TRBV27 to TRBJ1-4; no clear D gene. Trimming cost V 3 bases and J 7 bases, with 12 bases left between them. Germline CDR1 reads MNHEY; CDR2 reads SMNVEV (reference sequence). The CDR3 consists of 14 residues. The CDR3 sequence is CASSFRATPEKLFF. In DNA form, the CDR3 reads TGTGCCAGCAGTTTCCGGGCCACCCCTGAAAAACTGTTTTTT.

V gene TRBV5-5 combines with J gene TRBJ1-4; 7 nucleotides line up with TRBD1. Germline V gene lookup returns CDR1 SGHKS and CDR2 YYEKEE (reference sequence). The CDR3 sequence is 16 residues long. V shed 3 bases, J shed 7 bases, and the junction held 12 bases outside the gene matches. CDR3 region: CASSSQEQGRGEKLFF. For the CDR3, the DNA is TGTGCCAGCAGCTCCCAGGAACAGGGGCGCGGTGAAAAACTGTTTTTT.

The J gene is TRBJ1-2, the V gene TRBV2, with D tentatively TRBD1 (5 bases). Germline CDR1 and CDR2: SNHLY and FYNNEI. The CDR3 is 13 residues long. V dropped 7 bases and J dropped 8 bases, with 17 bases sitting between them. The DNA of the CDR3 is TGTGCCAGCACCCCCCTTGGGGGTAAGGGCTACACCTTC. Protein: CASTPLGGKGYTF.

This clone has just one count. This chain connects TRBV4-2 to TRBJ2-5, with 12 bases that match TRBD2. The ends lost 4 bases at V and 1 base at J; junction bases unmatched: 4. Per germline, CDR1 LGHNA and CDR2 YNFKEQ. The CDR3 runs 16 residues. Written as DNA, the CDR3 is TGTGCCAGCAGCCCCGGACTAGCGGGGAGCCAAGAGACCCAGTACTTC. Amino acids: CASSPGLAGSQETQYF.

This rearrangement joins TRBV5-1 to TRBJ1-2; possible D gene TRBD1, 6 bases. V was trimmed by 0 bases and J by 4 bases, leaving 10 bases between them. Germline CDR1 SGHRS, CDR2 YFSETQ. CDR3 size: 14 residues. The CDR3 protein is CASSLAGGLYGYTF. The CDR3 DNA follows: TGCGCCAGCAGCTTGGCGGGGGGGCTCTATGGCTACACCTTC.

About this clone itself: The same CDR3 can be traced to other DNA sequences in this sample. This chain connects TRBV9 to TRBJ2-7; D assignment may be TRBD1 or TRBD2 (5 bases each). The V gene's germline CDR1 is SGDLS and CDR2 YYNGEE. CDR3 length: 14 residues. V was trimmed by 2 bases and J by 0 bases, leaving 9 bases between them. CDR3 region: CASSVGVSSYEQYF. CDR3 DNA sequence: TGTGCCAGCAGCGTGGGGGTCAGCTCCTACGAGCAGTACTTC.

The sample holds one count of this clone. The V gene is TRBV9, the J gene TRBJ1-2; D is uncertain. Trimming stripped 0 bases from V and 8 bases from J, with 17 bases between. CDR1 and CDR2 (germline): SGDLS, YYNGEE. The CDR3 is made up of 15 amino acids. DNA for the CDR3: TGTGCCAGCAGCGTAGTAGGAAATGGGGTTCGCGGCTACACCTTC. Protein sequence: CASSVVGNGVRGYTF.

This chain joins TRBV11-2 and TRBJ1-1; no firm D call. Trimming pared 5 bases from V and 0 bases from J, leaving 13 bases between. This CDR3 is built from 15 residues. Per germline, CDR1 SGHAT and CDR2 FQNNGV. CDR3 protein: CASSLLFGVNTEAFF. CDR3 coding DNA: TGTGCCAGCAGCCTGCTTTTTGGGGTGAACACTGAAGCTTTCTTT.

The V call is TRBV10-3, the J call TRBJ1-5, with TRBD1 matching over 7 bases. The germline gives CDR1 ENHRY, CDR2 SYGVKD. This CDR3 has 16 amino acids. V shed 6 bases, J shed 2 bases, and the junction held 10 bases outside the gene matches. In nucleotides, the CDR3 is TGTGCCATCAGCTCAGGGACAGCAAATGGCAATCAGCCCCAGCATTTT. It codes for CAISSGTANGNQPQHF.

This clone was recorded a few times. The genes are TRBV18 and TRBJ1-1; TRBD1 is a possible D gene (6 bases). This CDR3 has 13 amino acids. Trimming removed 2 bases at V and 10 bases at J, with 14 bases between. Per germline, CDR1 KGHSH and CDR2 LQKENI. For the CDR3, the DNA is TGTGCCAGCTCACCAGCCAGGGGCGCGGGAGCTTTCTTT. Translating gives CASSPARGAGAFF.

The V gene is TRBV10-1, the J gene TRBJ2-2; D ambiguous. Germline CDR1 and CDR2: WNHNN and SYGVQD (reference sequence). The CDR3 has 14 residues. V was pared by 0 bases and J by 6 bases, with 8 bases between. The CDR3, as DNA: TGCGCCAGCAGTGAGTCGACGCGCTCCGGGGAGCTGTTTTTT. Its translation: CASSESTRSGELFF.